A selection of T cell receptor beta chains follows, all from one sample in a study of shared clonotypes between healthy human individuals. Produced via immunoSEQ multiplex PCR; TCRdb's table is partial and in-frame only. The sample includes 2 million to 2.5 million clones, roughly 93% of them seen just once. Sequenced: naive CD4+ T cells from PBMCs. The receptors originated from a man younger than 35 in good health. Some clones in this sample may be carry-over from other donors' samples. Both conserved end residues are part of each CDR3. The order of the fields is J gene, clone size, V gene, D gene, CDR3 protein, CDR3 DNA. A D gene is named only where the DNA matches it firmly. For some rows the clone size is stated as once, few or many, or as a class when expanded; others skip it.

j_gene: TRBJ2-5
abundance: NA
v_gene: TRBV5-1
d_gene: NA
CDR3aa: CASSSTPGQETQYF
CDR3nt: TGCGCCAGCAGCTCGACTCCGGGACAAGAGACCCAGTACTTC

j_gene: TRBJ2-6
abundance: NA
v_gene: TRBV9
d_gene: NA
CDR3aa: CASSPEGGANVLTF
CDR3nt: TGTGCCAGCAGCCCCGAAGGGGGGGCCAACGTCCTGACTTTC

j_gene: TRBJ1-1
abundance: NA
v_gene: TRBV28
d_gene: NA
CDR3aa: CASSLRSGPNTEAFF
CDR3nt: TGTGCCAGCAGTTTAAGGTCGGGGCCGAACACTGAAGCTTTCTTT

j_gene: TRBJ2-7
abundance: NA
v_gene: TRBV2
d_gene: NA
CDR3aa: CATSGRIGYEQYF
CDR3nt: TGTGCCACCTCGGGGCGGATAGGCTACGAGCAGTACTTC

j_gene: TRBJ1-6
abundance: NA
v_gene: TRBV14
d_gene: NA
CDR3aa: CASSQGRQPNSPLHF
CDR3nt: TGTGCCAGCAGCCAAGGGCGGCAGCCCAATTCACCCCTCCACTTT

j_gene: TRBJ2-7
abundance: NA
v_gene: TRBV5-1
d_gene: NA
CDR3aa: CASRPSPLAPYEQYF
CDR3nt: TGCGCCAGCAGGCCAAGCCCACTGGCCCCCTACGAGCAGTACTTC

j_gene: TRBJ2-1
abundance: NA
v_gene: TRBV18
d_gene: TRBD1
CDR3aa: CASSPGTGMGYNEQFF
CDR3nt: TGTGCCAGCTCACCCGGGACAGGAATGGGGTACAATGAGCAGTTCTTC

j_gene: TRBJ2-1
abundance: NA
v_gene: TRBV9
d_gene: NA
CDR3aa: CASSVGPYNEQFF
CDR3nt: TGTGCCAGCAGCGTCGGCCCCTACAATGAGCAGTTCTTC

j_gene: TRBJ1-1
abundance: NA
v_gene: TRBV6-1
d_gene: NA
CDR3aa: CAGQDGTEAFF
CDR3nt: TGTGCCGGCCAGGACGGTACTGAAGCTTTCTTT

j_gene: TRBJ2-4
abundance: NA
v_gene: TRBV11-2
d_gene: NA
CDR3aa: CASSLDHSRQYF
CDR3nt: TGTGCCAGCAGCTTAGATCACTCCAGGCAGTACTTC

j_gene: TRBJ2-1
abundance: NA
v_gene: TRBV5-4
d_gene: TRBD2
CDR3aa: CASSFNSGGPGEQFF
CDR3nt: TGTGCCAGCAGCTTCAATTCGGGAGGGCCCGGTGAGCAGTTCTTC

j_gene: TRBJ2-1
abundance: once
v_gene: TRBV5-1
d_gene: TRBD1
CDR3aa: CASSSSGTGAYNEQFF
CDR3nt: TGCGCCAGCAGCTCCTCCGGGACAGGGGCCTACAATGAGCAGTTCTTC

j_gene: TRBJ2-3
abundance: NA
v_gene: TRBV12-5
d_gene: NA
CDR3aa: CASGLGEPDTQYF
CDR3nt: TGTGCTAGTGGTTTGGGGGAACCAGATACGCAGTATTTT

j_gene: TRBJ1-1
abundance: NA
v_gene: TRBV14
d_gene: NA
CDR3aa: CASSQIQAQAFF
CDR3nt: TGTGCCAGCAGCCAAATACAAGCCCAAGCTTTCTTT

j_gene: TRBJ2-1
abundance: NA
v_gene: TRBV28
d_gene: TRBD1
CDR3aa: CASKSGQGDNEQFF
CDR3nt: TGTGCCAGCAAATCGGGACAGGGGGATAATGAGCAGTTCTTC

j_gene: TRBJ2-1
abundance: NA
v_gene: TRBV2
d_gene: NA
CDR3aa: CASSADYRRSYNEQFF
CDR3nt: TGTGCCAGCAGCGCAGACTACCGCCGTTCCTACAATGAGCAGTTCTTC

j_gene: TRBJ1-1
abundance: NA
v_gene: TRBV4-1
d_gene: TRBD1
CDR3aa: CASSQGRQGRLNTEAFF
CDR3nt: TGCGCCAGCAGCCAGGGGAGACAGGGGAGACTGAACACTGAAGCTTTCTTT

j_gene: TRBJ2-2
abundance: NA
v_gene: TRBV28
d_gene: NA
CDR3aa: CASSSRGENTGELFF
CDR3nt: TGTGCCAGCAGCTCTAGAGGGGAGAACACCGGGGAGCTGTTTTTT

j_gene: TRBJ2-7
abundance: NA
v_gene: TRBV7-3
d_gene: TRBD2
CDR3aa: CASSFTSGRAYEQYF
CDR3nt: TGTGCCAGCAGCTTTACTAGCGGGAGGGCCTACGAGCAGTACTTC

j_gene: TRBJ2-1
abundance: NA
v_gene: TRBV11-3
d_gene: TRBD1
CDR3aa: CASSFGTGGSYNEQFF
CDR3nt: TGTGCCAGCAGCTTCGGGACAGGCGGCTCCTACAATGAGCAGTTCTTC

j_gene: TRBJ1-2
abundance: NA
v_gene: TRBV6-1
d_gene: NA
CDR3aa: CASSPGATNYGYTF
CDR3nt: TGTGCCAGCAGTCCAGGGGCCACTAACTATGGCTACACCTTC

j_gene: TRBJ1-1
abundance: NA
v_gene: TRBV28
d_gene: NA
CDR3aa: CASSLRPGNTEAFF
CDR3nt: TGTGCCAGCAGTTTAAGGCCAGGGAACACTGAAGCTTTCTTT

j_gene: TRBJ1-4
abundance: NA
v_gene: TRBV5-1
d_gene: NA
CDR3aa: CASSVLGGGKLFF
CDR3nt: TGCGCCAGCAGCGTTCTTGGGGGTGGAAAACTGTTTTTT

j_gene: TRBJ1-2
abundance: NA
v_gene: TRBV28
d_gene: TRBD1
CDR3aa: CASSLGTGAGYTF
CDR3nt: TGTGCCAGCAGTTTAGGGACAGGGGCTGGCTACACCTTC

j_gene: TRBJ1-1
abundance: NA
v_gene: TRBV28
d_gene: NA
CDR3aa: CAAGGVGTEAFF
CDR3nt: TGTGCCGCGGGGGGGGTAGGCACTGAAGCTTTCTTT

j_gene: TRBJ1-2
abundance: NA
v_gene: TRBV7-2
d_gene: NA
CDR3aa: CASSKVAFRALNYGYTF
CDR3nt: TGTGCCAGCAGCAAAGTGGCGTTTAGAGCCCTTAACTATGGCTACACCTTC

j_gene: TRBJ1-2
abundance: NA
v_gene: TRBV5-1
d_gene: NA
CDR3aa: CASSLPTGGYTF
CDR3nt: TGCGCCAGCAGCTTGCCGACGGGAGGCTACACCTTC

j_gene: TRBJ1-2
abundance: once
v_gene: TRBV5-8
d_gene: NA
CDR3aa: CASTPGINYGYTF
CDR3nt: TGTGCCAGCACGCCAGGCATAAACTATGGCTACACCTTC

j_gene: TRBJ2-7
abundance: NA
v_gene: TRBV19
d_gene: NA
CDR3aa: CASSMSGPASYEQYF
CDR3nt: TGTGCCAGTAGTATGAGTGGCCCGGCATCCTACGAGCAGTACTTC

j_gene: TRBJ2-7
abundance: NA
v_gene: TRBV18
d_gene: NA
CDR3aa: CASSPGRQTYEQYF
CDR3nt: TGTGCCAGCTCACCGGGCAGGCAGACCTACGAGCAGTACTTC

j_gene: TRBJ2-7
abundance: once
v_gene: TRBV6-5
d_gene: NA
CDR3aa: CASTAPARDEQYF
CDR3nt: TGTGCCAGCACCGCACCAGCTCGGGACGAGCAGTACTTC

j_gene: TRBJ1-2
abundance: NA
v_gene: TRBV7-2
d_gene: NA
CDR3aa: CASSLSFYGYTF
CDR3nt: TGTGCCAGCAGCTTAAGTTTCTATGGCTACACCTTC

j_gene: TRBJ2-1
abundance: NA
v_gene: TRBV7-3
d_gene: NA
CDR3aa: CASSPTDYNEQFF
CDR3nt: TGTGCCAGCAGCCCGACAGACTACAATGAGCAGTTCTTC

j_gene: TRBJ2-7
abundance: NA
v_gene: TRBV14
d_gene: TRBD1
CDR3aa: CASSSRDRAFYEQYF
CDR3nt: TGTGCCAGCAGCAGCCGGGACAGGGCCTTTTACGAGCAGTACTTC

j_gene: TRBJ2-1
abundance: NA
v_gene: TRBV5-1
d_gene: TRBD1
CDR3aa: CASSLVQGAGEQFF
CDR3nt: TGCGCCAGCAGCTTGGTACAGGGGGCTGGTGAGCAGTTCTTC

j_gene: TRBJ1-1
abundance: few
v_gene: TRBV29-1
d_gene: NA
CDR3aa: CSVSGIMNTEAFF
CDR3nt: TGCAGCGTTTCGGGCATTATGAACACTGAAGCTTTCTTT

j_gene: TRBJ1-4
abundance: NA
v_gene: TRBV7-9
d_gene: NA
CDR3aa: CASGLREEKLFF
CDR3nt: TGTGCCAGCGGGCTGAGAGAAGAAAAACTGTTTTTT

j_gene: TRBJ2-2
abundance: NA
v_gene: TRBV28
d_gene: NA
CDR3aa: CASQDGELFF
CDR3nt: TGTGCCAGCCAGGACGGGGAGCTGTTTTTT

j_gene: TRBJ2-1
abundance: NA
v_gene: TRBV28
d_gene: NA
CDR3aa: CASSFTDGSSYNEQFF
CDR3nt: TGTGCCAGCAGTTTCACCGACGGAAGCTCCTACAATGAGCAGTTCTTC

j_gene: TRBJ2-7
abundance: NA
v_gene: TRBV13
d_gene: NA
CDR3aa: CASSLRGAQGYEQYF
CDR3nt: TGTGCCAGCAGCTTACGTGGGGCGCAGGGTTACGAGCAGTACTTC

j_gene: TRBJ1-4
abundance: NA
v_gene: TRBV18
d_gene: NA
CDR3aa: CASSQRVGEKLFF
CDR3nt: TGTGCCAGCTCGCAGCGGGTGGGAGAAAAACTGTTTTTT

j_gene: TRBJ2-5
abundance: NA
v_gene: TRBV7-2
d_gene: TRBD2
CDR3aa: CASSFLAGVLETQYF
CDR3nt: TGTGCCAGCAGCTTTTTAGCGGGAGTGCTAGAGACCCAGTACTTC

j_gene: TRBJ2-2
abundance: NA
v_gene: TRBV2
d_gene: NA
CDR3aa: CASSAPGELFF
CDR3nt: TGTGCCAGCAGTGCTCCAGGGGAGCTGTTTTTT

j_gene: TRBJ1-2
abundance: once
v_gene: TRBV29-1
d_gene: TRBD1
CDR3aa: CSVGTGGRGYTF
CDR3nt: TGCAGCGTTGGGACAGGGGGCCGTGGCTACACCTTC

j_gene: TRBJ1-2
abundance: NA
v_gene: TRBV18
d_gene: NA
CDR3aa: CASSPGTAYGYTF
CDR3nt: TGTGCCAGCTCACCCGGTACGGCCTATGGCTACACCTTC

j_gene: TRBJ1-5
abundance: NA
v_gene: TRBV5-5
d_gene: TRBD1
CDR3aa: CASSLQDRDQPQHF
CDR3nt: TGTGCCAGCAGCTTACAGGACAGGGATCAGCCCCAGCATTTT

j_gene: TRBJ1-1
abundance: NA
v_gene: TRBV7-3
d_gene: NA
CDR3aa: CASSPTGMPGGAFF
CDR3nt: TGTGCCAGCAGCCCCACCGGGATGCCCGGCGGAGCTTTCTTT

j_gene: TRBJ1-3
abundance: NA
v_gene: TRBV4-1
d_gene: NA
CDR3aa: CASSQGLPSGNTIYF
CDR3nt: TGCGCCAGCAGCCAGGGCCTCCCCTCTGGAAACACCATATATTTT